A single sample gave rise to the 18 T cell receptor beta chains below, sequenced in a study of regulatory T cells in long-lasting Graves disease (dated by TCRdb to the early 2020s). The library came from multiplex PCR. The instrument given in TCRdb is Illumina HiSeq 4000. TCR beta libraries were built with iRepertoire HTBI primers and Arm-PCR amplification of CDR3 regions. The raw public reads went through TCRdb reprocessing: fastp at Q25, MiXCR clone calling, in-frame beta chains kept. Rows are combined by CDR3 protein, so each entry shows the most common genes and DNA. The table for this sample lists about 470,000 distinct CDR3 sequences; under 25% of them were counted only once. The biggest ten clones account for about 6.6% of the sample. The time point label for this specimen denotes: persistent/refractory GD, antithyroid drugs over 5 years with positive TRAb. For both TCR sequencing and RNA sequencing, RNA was extracted from PBMCs using TRIzol.

Sequencing was performed on peripheral blood mononuclear cells (PBMCs), taken when the disease was refractory, from a patient treated with antithyroid drugs. The source of these receptors is a female donor with Graves disease.

This clonotype appeared a few times. This chain joins TRBV30 and TRBJ2-2; D possibly corresponds to TRBD1 (5 bases). This CDR3 comprises 15 residues. Deletions cut 2 bases from V and 1 base from J, with 11 bases between. Germline V gives CDR1 GTSNPN, CDR2 SVGIG (reference sequence). The CDR3 protein is CAWSFLGQNTGELFF. The CDR3 nucleotides are TGTGCCTGGAGTTTTCTCGGACAGAACACCGGGGAGCTGTTTTTT.

This clonotype was seen ten or more times. The V call is TRBV27, the J call TRBJ1-4, with D perhaps TRBD1 (6 bases). From germline, CDR1 is MNHEY and CDR2 SMNVEV (reference sequence). Trimming removed 2 bases from V and 7 bases from J, with 11 bases in between. This CDR3 is built from 14 residues. CDR3 residues: CASSLRGGPEKLFF. CDR3 nucleotides: TGTGCCAGCAGTTTACGGGGGGGGCCTGAAAAACTGTTTTTT.

This clonotype was seen at least ten times. J is TRBJ1-2 and V is TRBV15; possible D gene TRBD1, 5 bases. Trimming cost V 1 base and J 4 bases, with 13 bases left between them. The germline CDR1 and CDR2 sequences are LNHNV and YYDKDF (reference sequence). The CDR3 covers 15 residues. CDR3 sequence: CATSRGTAGTYGYTF. The CDR3 DNA reads TGTGCCACCAGCAGAGGCACGGCGGGGACCTATGGCTACACCTTC.

This clonotype was counted a few times. The chain has TRBV29-1 and TRBJ2-7, with D tentatively TRBD1 (5 bases). The germline V gene encodes CDR1 SQVTM and CDR2 ANQGSEA. Trimming removed 7 bases from V and 0 bases from J, with 13 bases in between. This CDR3 is built from 13 residues. The CDR3 spells CSALTERSYEQYF. The CDR3 coding sequence is TGCAGCGCCTTGACAGAACGCTCCTACGAGCAGTACTTC.

The chain is built from TRBV6-1 and TRBJ1-1; TRBD1 aligns across 7 bases. The germline V gene encodes CDR1 MNHNS and CDR2 SASEGT. The CDR3 is 13 amino acids. The trim removed 8 bases at V and 4 bases at J, leaving 7 bases unmatched. DNA of the CDR3: TGTGCCAGCCAACAGGGGAGAGGCACTGAAGCTTTCTTT. This encodes CASQQGRGTEAFF.

The chain joins TRBV27 to TRBJ2-2, with a possible D match to TRBD2 (6 bases). V lost 3 bases and J lost 6, with 14 bases in between. Germline assignment: CDR1 MNHEY and CDR2 SMNVEV (reference sequence). The CDR3 covers 15 residues. The CDR3 region has the DNA TGTGCCAGCAGTTTCCGTATGTCGGGGGCCGGGGAGCTGTTTTTT. Encoded protein: CASSFRMSGAGELFF.

Notes on this clonotype: A much more abundant neighbour one base away suggests this may be a read error. The chain uses TRBV12-3 or TRBV12-4 and TRBJ1-1, with 7 bases matching TRBD1. The junction had 6 bases not matched to a gene; V was cut back by 4 bases and J by 4 bases. The length of the CDR3 is 14 residues. The CDR3 region has the DNA TGTGCCAGCAGTTCAGAGGGGGCGAGCACTGAAGCTTTCTTT. Translating it yields CASSSEGASTEAFF.

CDR3 region: CASSNHSVDEQYF. The CDR3 DNA is TGTGCCAGCAGTAACCATAGCGTGGACGAGCAGTACTTC. V is TRBV6-2 or TRBV6-3 and J is TRBJ2-7; tentatively, D is TRBD2 (5 bases). Germline CDR1 and CDR2: MNHEY and SVGEGT. V was clipped by 5 bases and J by 5 bases, with 13 bases between them. This CDR3 has 13 residues.

In this sample, this clonotype turned up a few times. The chain has TRBV9 and TRBJ1-2; weak D call: TRBD1 (6 bases). Germline V gene sequence: CDR1 SGDLS, CDR2 YYNGEE. V was clipped by 4 bases and J by 5 bases, with 15 bases between them. CDR3 length equals 14 residues. The DNA of the CDR3 is TGTGCCAGCAGCTCAGGGGAAGGTCTTTATGGCTACACCTTC. This encodes CASSSGEGLYGYTF.

This clonotype was found many times. V usage is TRBV12-3 or TRBV12-4 and J usage is TRBJ1-5; 7 nucleotides line up with TRBD1. The V segment lost 6 bases and the J segment 0 bases; nucleotides outside the gene matches: 11. This CDR3 is built from 17 residues. The CDR3 spells CASSHPQGRDSNQPQHF. CDR3 sequence (DNA): TGTGCCAGCAGCCACCCACAGGGGAGGGATAGCAATCAGCCCCAGCATTTT.

Many counts were recorded for this clonotype. CDR3 nucleotides: TGTGCCACCAGGGGCGGGAGGGCCCTGGACGCCGGGGAGCTGTTTTTT. It is translated as CATRGGRALDAGELFF. This chain links TRBV24-1 with TRBJ2-2; 9 bases agree with TRBD2. The junction had 11 bases not matched to a gene; V was cut back by 7 bases and J by 6 bases. The V gene's germline CDR1 is KGHDR and CDR2 SFDVKD. The length of the CDR3 is 16 residues.

This clonotype occurred many times. The gene calls are TRBV6-1 and TRBJ1-4; no reliable D call. CDR1 and CDR2 (germline): MNHNS, SASEGT. This CDR3 is built from 13 residues. V was pared by 3 bases and J by 3 bases, with 5 bases between. The chain's CDR3 is CASSDGANEKLFF. The CDR3 DNA reads TGTGCCAGCAGTGACGGCGCTAATGAAAAACTGTTTTTT.

This clonotype came up many times. This chain links TRBV7-9 with TRBJ1-4; D unclear. V was trimmed by 1 base and J by 7 bases, leaving 10 bases between them. Germline CDR1 SEHNR, CDR2 FQNEAQ (reference sequence). The CDR3 runs to 14 residues. The CDR3 loop reads CASSLDRGGEKLFF. CDR3 nucleotide sequence: TGTGCCAGCAGCTTAGATCGGGGAGGTGAAAAACTGTTTTTT.

The rearrangement links TRBV6-1 to TRBJ1-1, with D possibly TRBD1 on 6 matching bases. Trimming cost V 7 bases and J 4 bases, with 16 bases left between them. The CDR3 totals 14 residues. Germline values: CDR1 MNHNS, CDR2 SASEGT. The CDR3 DNA follows: TGTGCCAGCATTGGAGGGGGTCTTCTCACTGAAGCTTTCTTT. Translated, it gives CASIGGGLLTEAFF.

This clonotype was recorded at least ten times. The J gene is TRBJ2-7, the V gene TRBV27; no clear D. CDR3 length: 18 residues. Trimming removed 5 bases from V and 2 bases from J, with 25 bases in between. Germline values: CDR1 MNHEY, CDR2 SMNVEV (reference sequence). CDR3 sequence (DNA): TGTGCCAGCAGTCCCCTACCCAGCCCTTATCGGACGGCCTACGAGCAGTACTTC. Its translation is CASSPLPSPYRTAYEQYF.

J is TRBJ1-4 and V is TRBV28, with 9 bases aligning to TRBD1. The V gene's germline CDR1 is MDHEN and CDR2 SYDVKM. The V segment lost 5 bases and the J segment 4 bases; nucleotides outside the gene matches: 8. The CDR3 is made up of 16 amino acids. The CDR3 region has the DNA TGTGCCAGCAGTCGGGGGACAGGGCCTGGTAATGAAAAACTGTTTTTT. It specifies CASSRGTGPGNEKLFF.

This clonotype has a count of ten or more. The chain combines TRBV7-2 with TRBJ2-7; tentatively, D is TRBD1 (5 bases). Between the trimmed V and J ends, which lost 2 bases and 0 bases, there was a span of 11 bases. The CDR3 is made up of 15 amino acids. Germline CDR1 SGHTA, CDR2 FQGNSA. CDR3 loop: CASSLFAGSSYEQYF. As DNA, the CDR3 is TGTGCCAGCAGCTTATTTGCAGGGTCCTCCTACGAGCAGTACTTC. Full variable domain (outside the CDR3, taken from reference TRBV7-2 and TRBJ2-7): GAGVSQSPSNKVTEKGKDVELRCDPISGHTALYWYRQSLGQGLEFLIYFQGNSAPDKSGLPSDRFSAERTGGSVSTLTIQRTQQEDSAVYLCASSLFAGSSYEQYFGPGTRLTVT.

This clonotype was detected only once. The chain joins TRBV12-3 or TRBV12-4 to TRBJ1-3, with D unclear. This CDR3 has 14 residues. The V end lost 7 bases, the J end lost 4 bases, and 14 bases lay between the germline ends. The CDR3 DNA reads TGTGCCAGCAACCGAGCTCGGCGCGGAAACACCATATATTTT. This translates into CASNRARRGNTIYF.